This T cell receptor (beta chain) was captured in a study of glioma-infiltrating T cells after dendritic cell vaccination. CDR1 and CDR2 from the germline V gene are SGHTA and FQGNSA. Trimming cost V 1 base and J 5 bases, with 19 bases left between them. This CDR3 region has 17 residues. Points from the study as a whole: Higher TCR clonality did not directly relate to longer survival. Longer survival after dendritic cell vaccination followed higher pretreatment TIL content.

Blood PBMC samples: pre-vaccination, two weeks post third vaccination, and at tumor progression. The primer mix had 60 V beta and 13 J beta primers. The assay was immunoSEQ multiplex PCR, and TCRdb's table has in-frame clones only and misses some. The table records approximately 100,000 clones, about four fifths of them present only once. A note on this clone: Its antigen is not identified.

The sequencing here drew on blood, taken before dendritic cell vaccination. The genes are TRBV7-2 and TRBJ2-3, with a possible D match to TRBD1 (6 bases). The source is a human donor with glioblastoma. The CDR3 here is CASSLVLVGASGDTQYF. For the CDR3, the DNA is TGTGCCAGCAGCTTAGTTCTAGTGGGGGCCTCGGGAGATACGCAGTATTTT.